Listed below are T cell receptor beta chains from one sample, sequenced in a study of T cell changes during pregnancy in multiple sclerosis. Using immunoSEQ multiplex PCR, the repertoire was profiled, and TCRdb retains in-frame clones only, with some absent. The sample includes about 62,000 clones, roughly 92% of them seen just once. Source: CD8+ T cells from peripheral blood mononuclear cells, taken in the second trimester of pregnancy. These receptor sequences come from a female donor with multiple sclerosis, enrolled in a pregnancy study. CDR3s include the opening cysteine and the closing phenylalanine or tryptophan. The D gene is left open where the match is weak. Clone size is shown for a subset of rows, as once, few, many or a class of expanded clone.

TRBV9	NA	NA	TRBJ1-1	CASSVGTNTEAFF	TGTGCCAGCAGCGTAGGCACAAACACTGAAGCTTTCTTT
TRBV7-9	NA	NA	TRBJ2-1	CASSLPITSPKNNEQFF	TGTGCCAGCAGCTTACCAATCACTAGTCCGAAAAACAATGAGCAGTTCTTC
TRBV27	NA	TRBD2	TRBJ2-3	CASRIEGTSGNTQYF	TGTGCCAGCCGTATAGAGGGGACTAGCGGAAATACGCAGTATTTT
TRBV28	NA	TRBD1	TRBJ2-3	CASSSGTGGELDTQYF	TGTGCCAGCAGCTCCGGGACAGGGGGCGAATTAGATACGCAGTATTTT
TRBV6-5	NA	NA	TRBJ1-2	CASSERQGLRGYTF	TGTGCCAGCAGTGAACGGCAGGGTCTTCGGGGCTACACCTTC
TRBV2	NA	TRBD2	TRBJ2-3	CASSVPLSGRADTQYF	TGTGCCAGCAGCGTTCCTCTCAGCGGGAGAGCAGATACGCAGTATTTT
TRBV27	NA	NA	TRBJ2-7	CASSLDSGSEQYF	TGTGCCAGCAGTTTAGACAGTGGCTCGGAGCAGTACTTC
TRBV19	NA	NA	TRBJ1-1	CASSIGQSTEAFF	TGTGCCAGTAGTATAGGACAGTCCACTGAAGCTTTCTTT
TRBV4-1	once	TRBD1	TRBJ1-3	CASSQSRGNTIYF	TGCGCCAGCAGCCAATCCAGGGGGAACACCATATATTTT
TRBV30	NA	TRBD1	TRBJ1-1	CAWSTGATTEAFF	TGTGCCTGGAGTACAGGGGCGACCACTGAAGCTTTCTTT
TRBV27	NA	NA	TRBJ2-7	CASSLRQAYEQYF	TGTGCCAGCAGTTTAAGACAGGCCTACGAGCAGTACTTC
TRBV6-5	NA	NA	TRBJ2-7	CASSYRPGESYEQYF	TGTGCCAGCAGTTACAGGCCAGGGGAGTCCTACGAGCAGTACTTC
TRBV6-1	NA	TRBD2	TRBJ2-7	CASIGTSGSYEQYF	TGTGCCAGCATTGGGACTAGCGGGAGCTACGAGCAGTACTTC
TRBV29-1	once	NA	TRBJ2-7	CSVGYRVDHEQYF	TGCAGCGTTGGGTACAGGGTGGACCACGAGCAGTACTTC
TRBV5-6	NA	NA	TRBJ1-4	CASSLGHDSAEKLFF	TGTGCCAGCAGCTTGGGTCACGATAGCGCCGAAAAACTGTTTTTT
TRBV7-9	once	TRBD1	TRBJ2-1	CASSSRQGWSQPEQFF	TGTGCCAGCAGCTCTCGACAGGGATGGTCCCAGCCTGAGCAGTTCTTC
TRBV5-1	NA	NA	TRBJ1-1	CASMGLGGEDPSAEAFF	TGCGCCAGCATGGGTCTGGGGGGGGAGGATCCTAGCGCTGAAGCTTTCTTT
TRBV28	NA	TRBD1	TRBJ2-7	CASSWGDRGSYEQYF	TGTGCCAGCAGTTGGGGGGACAGGGGATCCTACGAGCAGTACTTC
TRBV11-1	NA	TRBD1	TRBJ2-7	CASSLARDSTYEQYF	TGTGCCAGCAGCTTAGCCCGGGACAGCACCTACGAGCAGTACTTC
TRBV9	NA	TRBD1	TRBJ2-1	CASPGTGRHEQFF	TGTGCAAGCCCCGGGACAGGGAGGCATGAGCAGTTCTTC
TRBV27	NA	TRBD2	TRBJ2-1	CASSLSAGVYNEQFF	TGTGCCAGCAGTTTATCTGCGGGAGTATATAATGAGCAGTTCTTC
TRBV27	NA	NA	TRBJ2-3	CASSKGQTASTDTQYF	TGTGCCAGCAGTAAGGGGCAGACCGCTAGCACAGATACGCAGTATTTT
TRBV30	few	TRBD1	TRBJ1-1	CAWRGGSKMNTEAFF	TGTGCCTGGAGAGGGGGCTCAAAAATGAACACTGAAGCTTTCTTT
TRBV4-1	NA	TRBD2	TRBJ2-2	CASSHPFSGEGTGELFF	TGCGCCAGCAGCCATCCATTTAGCGGGGAGGGGACCGGGGAGCTGTTTTTT
TRBV7-9	NA	NA	TRBJ1-5	CASSGLQVNQPQHF	TGTGCCAGCAGCGGGTTGCAGGTAAATCAGCCCCAGCATTTT
TRBV7-8	NA	NA	TRBJ1-1	CASSPKRQGTHTEAFF	TGTGCCAGCAGCCCGAAGAGGCAGGGCACGCACACTGAAGCTTTCTTT
TRBV29-1	NA	NA	TRBJ1-1	CSAEGGNTEAFF	TGCAGCGCCGAGGGAGGGAACACTGAAGCTTTCTTT